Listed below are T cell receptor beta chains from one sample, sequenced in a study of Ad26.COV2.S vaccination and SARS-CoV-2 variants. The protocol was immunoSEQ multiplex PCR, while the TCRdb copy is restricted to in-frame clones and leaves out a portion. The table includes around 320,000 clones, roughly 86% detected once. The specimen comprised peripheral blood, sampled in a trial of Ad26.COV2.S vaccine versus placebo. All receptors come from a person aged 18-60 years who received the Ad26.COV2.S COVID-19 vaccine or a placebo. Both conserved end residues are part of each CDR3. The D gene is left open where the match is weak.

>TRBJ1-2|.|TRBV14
TGTGCCAGCAGCCAAGAAAGGTACAGCTCCTATGGCTACACCTTC
CASSQERYSSYGYTF
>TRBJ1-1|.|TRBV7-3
TGTGCCAGCAGCCTACATATGAACACTGAAGCTTTCTTT
CASSLHMNTEAFF
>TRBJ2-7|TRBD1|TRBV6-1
TGTGCCAGCAGTGAGAGACCGCTGGACAGGGTCAGGGGCGAGCAGTACTTC
CASSERPLDRVRGEQYF
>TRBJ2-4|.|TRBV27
TGTGCCAGCAGTTTATGGGGTTCTGGCAAAAACATTCAGTACTTC
CASSLWGSGKNIQYF
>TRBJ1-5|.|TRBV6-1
TGTGCCAGCAGTGAAGTCAGGGGCGATCAGCCCCAGCATTTT
CASSEVRGDQPQHF
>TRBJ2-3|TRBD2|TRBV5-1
TGCGCCAGCACCGGACTAGCGGGCACAGATACGCAGTATTTT
CASTGLAGTDTQYF
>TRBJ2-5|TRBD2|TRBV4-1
TGCGCCAGCAGACGGATTGCGACTAGCGGGGTTTTGGAGACCCAGTACTTC
CASRRIATSGVLETQYF
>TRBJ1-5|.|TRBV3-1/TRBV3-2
TGTGCCAGCAGTCCTTCGGGGGGTCAGCCCCAGCATTTT
CASSPSGGQPQHF
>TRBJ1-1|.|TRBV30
TGTGCCTGGAGTACACGGGGCCCTTTGAGAGCTTTCTTT
CAWSTRGPLRAFF
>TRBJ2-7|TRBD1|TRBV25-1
TGTGCCAGCAGTGAATATCTCACCGACAGGGTATACGAGCAGTACTTC
CASSEYLTDRVYEQYF
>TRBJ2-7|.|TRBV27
.
CASSTSATAGPYEQYF
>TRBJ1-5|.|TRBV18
TGTGCCAGCTCACCTGGGACTGATCAGCCCCAGCATTTT
CASSPGTDQPQHF
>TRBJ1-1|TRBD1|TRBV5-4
TGTGCCAGCAGTTTGCCCGGGACAGGGAACACTGAAGCTTTCTTT
CASSLPGTGNTEAFF